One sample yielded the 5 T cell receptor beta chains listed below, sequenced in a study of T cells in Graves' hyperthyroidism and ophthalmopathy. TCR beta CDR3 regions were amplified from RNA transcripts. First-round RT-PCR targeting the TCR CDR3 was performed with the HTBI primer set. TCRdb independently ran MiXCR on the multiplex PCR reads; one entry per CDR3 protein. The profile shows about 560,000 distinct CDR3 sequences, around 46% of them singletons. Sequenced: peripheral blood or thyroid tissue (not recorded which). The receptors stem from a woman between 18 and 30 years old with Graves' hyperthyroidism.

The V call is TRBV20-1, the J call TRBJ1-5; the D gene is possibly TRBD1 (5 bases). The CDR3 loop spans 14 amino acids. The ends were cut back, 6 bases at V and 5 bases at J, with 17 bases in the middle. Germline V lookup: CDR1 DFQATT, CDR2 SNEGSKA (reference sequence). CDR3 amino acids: CSAADKGPDQPQHF. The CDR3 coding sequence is TGCAGTGCCGCGGACAAGGGGCCCGATCAGCCCCAGCATTTT.

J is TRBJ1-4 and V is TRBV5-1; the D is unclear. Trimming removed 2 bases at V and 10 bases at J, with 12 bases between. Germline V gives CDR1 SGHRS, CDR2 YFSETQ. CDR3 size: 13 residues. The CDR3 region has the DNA TGCGCCAGCAGCTTCGCGACGGAGGGAAAACTGTTTTTT. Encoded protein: CASSFATEGKLFF.

The CDR3 here is CAISESAGGMNTEAFF. For the CDR3, the DNA is TGTGCCATCAGTGAGTCGGCAGGGGGCATGAACACTGAAGCTTTCTTT. This rearrangement joins TRBV10-3 to TRBJ1-1; 8 bases are a match to TRBD1. The CDR3 length is 16 residues. V was clipped by 0 bases and J by 0 bases; unmatched bases: 3. Germline loops: CDR1 ENHRY, CDR2 SYGVKD.

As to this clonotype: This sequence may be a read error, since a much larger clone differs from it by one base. The CDR3: CASSLAREGHTF. The CDR3 DNA follows: TGTGCCAGCAGCTTGGCGCGAGAGGGCCACACCTTC. The genes are TRBV7-9 and TRBJ1-2; the D is unclear. This CDR3 has 12 residues. Germline V gene data show CDR1 as SEHNR and CDR2 as FQNEAQ (reference sequence). Trimming took off 3 bases at V and 12 bases at J, with 14 bases between the two ends.

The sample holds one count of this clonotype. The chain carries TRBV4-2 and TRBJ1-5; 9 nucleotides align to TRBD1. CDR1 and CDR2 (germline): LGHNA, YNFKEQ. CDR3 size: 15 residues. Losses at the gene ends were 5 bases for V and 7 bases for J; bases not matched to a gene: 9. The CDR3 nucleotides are TGTGCCAGCAGCACCAGGGACAGGGTTGACCAGCCCCAGCATTTT. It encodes CASSTRDRVDQPQHF.